One sample yielded the 3 T cell receptor beta chains listed below, sequenced in a study of PD-1 blockade in classical Hodgkin lymphoma. Clones were read by immunoSEQ multiplex PCR, and TCRdb kept only the in-frame ones, dropping some. The sample lists about 30,000 clones, approximately 90% occurring once. Time point noted: newly diagnosed, previously untreated cHL patient sample. The material sequenced was peripheral blood mononuclear cells (PBMCs). These receptors were collected from a human donor with classical Hodgkin lymphoma.

The J gene is TRBJ2-7, the V gene TRBV27, with 11 bases identical to TRBD2. CDR1 and CDR2 from the germline V gene are MNHEY and SMNVEV (reference sequence). V gave up 0 bases and J gave up 7 bases; unmatched junction bases: 2. The CDR3 covers 14 residues. This chain's CDR3 is CASSLSLAGAEQYF. The CDR3 DNA reads TGTGCCAGCAGTTTATCACTAGCGGGAGCTGAGCAGTACTTC.

This clone has more than one count but fewer than ten. In DNA form, the CDR3 reads TGTGCCAGCAGTGGCCGAACGTCCGGCACCGGGGAGCTGTTTTTT. Translation: CASSGRTSGTGELFF. The rearrangement links TRBV6-1 to TRBJ2-2, with D unresolved. Germline-derived CDR1 and CDR2 are MNHNS and SASEGT. This CDR3 contains 15 residues. V was pared by 4 bases and J by 4 bases, with 13 bases between.

This clone has a single count. This rearrangement joins TRBV2 to TRBJ2-3; 14 nucleotides agree with TRBD2. The CDR3 totals 14 residues. With V trimmed by 6 bases and J by 14 bases, 10 bases remained unmatched. Looked up from germline, CDR1 is SNHLY and CDR2 is FYNNEI. The CDR3 loop is CASRRGTSGSGSYF. DNA of the CDR3: TGTGCCAGCAGACGAGGGACTAGCGGGAGTGGTTCGTATTTT.